The subject of this entry is one T cell receptor (beta chain). This may be a read error: a much more frequent sequence differs by one nucleotide. This entry is derived from a study of blood T cells in healthy people across ages. A J-beta primer mix and a sample-barcoded 5' primer were used in a second PCR of about 7 to 11 cycles. TCRdb reprocessed the 5' RACE reads with MiXCR, giving one entry per CDR3 protein. The sample carries around 990,000 distinct CDR3 sequences, 35% to 45% recorded once. V lost 2 bases and J lost 4; bases outside the gene matches: 6. Looked up from germline, CDR1 is DFQATT and CDR2 is SNEGSKA (reference sequence). CDR3 length: 14 amino acids.

This chain uses TRBV20-1 with TRBJ1-2; 8 bases are a match to TRBD1. The TCR comes from a man younger than 30 in good health. The sample was blood. CDR3 bases: TGCAGTGCTAGAACGGACAGGGCGACCTATGGCTACACCTTC. This gives the protein CSARTDRATYGYTF.